This is a list of T cell receptor beta chains from one sample in a study of tumor and adjacent non-tumor tissue in lung cancer. MiXCR, run by TCRdb on the multiplex PCR reads, gives a single entry per CDR3 protein. The sample lists 65,000 to 75,000 distinct CDR3 sequences; under 80% were seen once. Source material: distant non-tumor lung tissue. The receptors stem from a man in his 60s with non-small cell lung cancer. Both conserved end residues are part of each CDR3. The D gene is left open where the match is weak. Expanded clones get a size class; other rows say once, few or many, or leave the size out.

clone size	V gene	CDR3 length	D gene	J gene	CDR3 protein	CDR3 DNA
NA	TRBV29-1	13	NA	TRBJ2-7	CSVDQGGSYGQYF	TGCAGCGTTGATCAAGGGGGAAGCTACGGGCAGTACTTC
NA	TRBV6-2/TRBV6-3	15	TRBD1	TRBJ2-7	CASSTPGQVTYEQYF	TGTGCCAGCAGTACCCCGGGACAGGTGACCTACGAGCAGTACTTC
NA	TRBV20-1	13	NA	TRBJ2-7	CSARDTGGYEQYF	TGCAGTGCTAGAGATACAGGAGGCTACGAGCAGTACTTC
once	TRBV20-1	16	TRBD2	TRBJ2-7	CNARDMGLAATYEQYF	TGCAATGCTAGAGACATGGGACTAGCGGCAACCTATGAGCAGTACTTC
NA	TRBV29-1	13	NA	TRBJ2-5	CSVETSVQETQYF	TGCAGCGTTGAGACAAGTGTACAAGAGACGCAGTACTTT
NA	TRBV29-1	15	NA	TRBJ2-3	CSAQRGAGNTDTQYF	TGCAGCGCCCAGAGAGGGGCGGGTAACACAGATACGCAGTATTTT
NA	TRBV20-1	14	TRBD1	TRBJ1-1	CSVREGQAVPEAFF	TGCAGTGTTAGAGAAGGACAGGCTGTCCCTGAAGCTTTCTTT
once	TRBV6-2/TRBV6-3	14	TRBD1	TRBJ1-4	CASSPRDRGPKPFF	TGTGCTAGCAGCCCGCGGGACAGGGGACCAAAACCGTTTTTT
NA	TRBV11-1	14	NA	TRBJ2-2	CAISYTTGTGELFF	TGTGCCATCAGCTATACTACTGGCACTGGGGAACTGTTTTTT
NA	TRBV5-1	15	TRBD2	TRBJ2-7	CASRIGTSSGDEQYF	TGCGCCAGCCGTATCGGGACTAGTTCCGGGGACGAGCAGTACTTC
NA	TRBV24-1	17	NA	TRBJ2-6	CATSDQTTDSGANVLTF	TGTGCCACCAGTGATCAGACGACTGATTCTGGGGCCAACGTCCTGACTTTC
NA	TRBV6-5	15	TRBD2	TRBJ2-7	CASSCSRREKAEQYF	TGTGCCAGCAGTTGCTCGAGGCGGGAGAAGGCCGAGCAGTACTTT
NA	TRBV15	16	NA	TRBJ2-5	CATSRGANGLHETQYF	TGTGCCACCAGCAGAGGGGCAAACGGGCTACACGAGACCCAGTACTTC
NA	TRBV5-4	15	NA	TRBJ2-6	CASSLVRSRSNVLTF	TGTGCCAGCAGCTTGGTTCGCTCCAGGTCCAACGTCCTGACTTTC
NA	TRBV5-6	15	NA	TRBJ1-6	CAGSLRHGNGTPLHF	TGTGCCGGCAGCTTGAGGCATGGGAATGGAACACCCCTCCACTTT
many	TRBV5-1	14	TRBD2	TRBJ2-3	CASSLTGGPDTQYF	TGCGCCAGCAGCTTAACGGGAGGGCCAGATACGCAGTATTTT
NA	TRBV11-1	14	NA	TRBJ2-2	CASSYAGGIGVLFF	TGTGCCAGCAGCTATGCTGGTGGCATCGGGGTGCTGTTTTTT
NA	TRBV20-1	19	TRBD1	TRBJ2-7	CSARSRRPLDRAVSYEQYF	TGTAGTGCTAGAAGTAGAAGGCCGCTCGACAGGGCTGTCTCCTACGAGCAGTACTTC
many	TRBV6-4	14	TRBD2	TRBJ2-3	CASSDTSGTDTQYF	TGTGCCAGCAGTGACACTAGCGGGACAGATACGCAGTATTTT
NA	TRBV29-1	15	TRBD1	TRBJ2-7	CSATRGGQGSHDQYF	TGCAGCGCAACAAGGGGGGGACAGGGCTCGCACGATCAGTACTTC
NA	TRBV5-1	13	NA	TRBJ2-7	CASSLHWGSEQYF	TGCGCCAGCAGCTTGCATTGGGGCTCCGAGCAGTACTTC
NA	TRBV10-2	15	NA	TRBJ2-4	CASSGEGEATNIQYF	TGCGCCAGCAGTGGAGAGGGGGAGGCCACTAACATTCAGTACTTC
NA	TRBV11-1	14	NA	TRBJ2-2	CASCYNSGTVEMFF	TGTGCCAGCTGCTATAATAGTGGCACCGTGGAGATGTTTTTT
NA	TRBV20-1	16	TRBD2	TRBJ2-3	CSAAGLAGGSTDTQYF	TGCAGTGCTGCGGGACTAGCGGGAGGCAGCACAGATACGCAGTATTTT
NA	TRBV6-2/TRBV6-3	14	TRBD1	TRBJ2-1	CANSRQGSYNNQFF	TGTGCTAACAGTAGACAGGGCTCCTACAATAATCAGTTCTTC
NA	TRBV29-1	13	TRBD1	TRBJ2-5	CSVGTGPRGTQCF	TGCAGCGTTGGGACAGGACCCAGGGGGACCCAGTGCTTC
NA	TRBV20-1	14	NA	TRBJ1-1	CSASGVREGIEAFF	TGTAGTGCTAGTGGGGTCAGGGAAGGCATTGAAGCTTTCTTT
NA	TRBV29-1	12	NA	TRBJ2-7	CSIHGENYEQYF	TGCAGCATTCATGGGGAGAACTACGAGCAGTACTTC
once	TRBV6-1	17	TRBD2	TRBJ2-1	CAGSFTGTSGRGQEQFF	TGTGCCGGCAGTTTCACCGGGACTAGTGGGAGAGGTCAAGAGCAGTTCTTC
NA	TRBV6-2/TRBV6-3	17	NA	TRBJ1-6	CASGYSTMAWWSSPLHF	TGTGCCAGCGGTTACTCGACTATGGCATGGTGGAGTTCACCCCTCCACTTT
few	TRBV2	14	NA	TRBJ1-2	CASSESAGNYGYTF	TGTGCCAGCAGTGAATCCGCTGGGAACTATGGCTACACCTTC
many	TRBV28	16	TRBD1	TRBJ1-5	CASKISGQGLRQPQHF	TGTGCCAGCAAAATCTCGGGACAGGGACTTCGACAGCCCCAGCATTTT
once	TRBV5-6	16	NA	TRBJ1-1	CASNSFSTGLRTEAFF	TGTGCCAGCAACTCCTTCAGCACAGGGTTGAGAACTGAAGCTTTCTTT
NA	TRBV29-1	15	TRBD1	TRBJ2-7	CSAGDRAKAGYEQYF	TGCAGCGCCGGGGACAGGGCTAAAGCAGGCTACGAGCAGTACTTC
NA	TRBV6-1	18	TRBD1	TRBJ2-2	CANSNRDRGRVRTGEVFF	TGTGCCAACAGTAACCGGGACAGGGGGCGCGTCCGCACCGGGGAGGTGTTTTTT
NA	TRBV13	15	NA	TRBJ2-3	CASSLTRQNTDKQYF	TGTGCCAGCAGCTTAACGAGACAGAACACAGATAAACAGTACTTT
many	TRBV5-1	15	NA	TRBJ1-2	CASSETSGTADGYTF	TGCGCCAGCAGCGAGACCTCCGGGACGGCTGATGGCTACACCTTC
NA	TRBV5-1	14	NA	TRBJ1-1	CASSSGLEYTEAFF	TGCGCCAGTAGCTCGGGACTGGAGTACACTGAAGCTTTCTTT
NA	TRBV6-6	15	TRBD1	TRBJ2-1	CANNYGTGGYNEQFF	TGTGCCAACAATTACGGGACAGGGGGTTACAATGAGCAGTTCTTC
NA	TRBV6-1	15	NA	TRBJ1-1	CPSSEVRSVNTEAFF	TGTCCCAGCAGTGAAGTGAGGTCCGTGAACACTGAAGCCTTCTTT
few	TRBV20-1	14	NA	TRBJ2-1	CSAGAGYSYNEQFF	TGCAGTGCTGGAGCCGGATACTCCTACAATGAGCAGTTCTTC
NA	TRBV29-1	15	NA	TRBJ2-7	CCATRGGHGSHEQYF	TGCTGCGCAACAAGGGGGGGACATGGTTCCCATGAGCAGTACTTC
many	TRBV7-3	17	TRBD2	TRBJ2-1	CASSLSSGVAGSNEQFF	TGTGCCAGCAGCTTAAGTAGCGGGGTAGCGGGGTCCAATGAGCAGTTCTTC
NA	TRBV29-1	15	TRBD1	TRBJ2-7	CIARDRAKASHEQYF	TGCATCGCCAGGGACAGGGCTAAAGCAAGCCACGAGCAGTACTTC
NA	TRBV11-3	13	NA	TRBJ1-1	CASNLGGNTETFF	TGTGCCAGCAACTTAGGAGGGAACACTGAAACATTCTTT
NA	TRBV5-1	14	NA	TRBJ2-7	CASNLETRDHEQYF	TGCGCCAGCAACTTGGAGACTAGGGACCACGAGCAGTACTTC
NA	TRBV5-6	16	TRBD1	TRBJ2-7	CASSFLSGQGFFEQYF	TGTGCCAGCAGCTTCCTTTCGGGACAGGGGTTTTTCGAGCAGTACTTT
few	TRBV29-1	15	TRBD1	TRBJ1-1	CGVRQGWGMNTEAFF	TGCGGTGTAAGACAGGGATGGGGAATGAACACTGAAGCTTTCTTT